This T cell receptor (beta chain) derives from a study of blood T cell repertoires in COVID-19. At the level of the study: T cells, B-cell-depleted T cells, or PBMCs supplied cDNA or gDNA.

This CDR3 is 16 amino acids long. V shed 0 bases and J shed 2 bases, with 11 bases lying between them. Per germline, CDR1 SGHNT and CDR2 YYREEE (reference sequence). Libraries were prepared by immunoSEQ multiplex PCR; TCRdb keeps only in-frame clonotypes and omits some of them. The sample records 55,000 to 80,000 clones, approximately 91% being singletons. This sequence was found in a human donor in a cohort sampled during active COVID-19. Sequences were obtained from peripheral blood. The gene calls are TRBV5-4 and TRBJ2-2, with D possibly matching TRBD2 (6 bases). In DNA, the CDR3 is TGTGCCAGCAGCTTGGGTGGAGGGGCAAACACCGGGGAGCTGTTTTTT. This translates into CASSLGGGANTGELFF.